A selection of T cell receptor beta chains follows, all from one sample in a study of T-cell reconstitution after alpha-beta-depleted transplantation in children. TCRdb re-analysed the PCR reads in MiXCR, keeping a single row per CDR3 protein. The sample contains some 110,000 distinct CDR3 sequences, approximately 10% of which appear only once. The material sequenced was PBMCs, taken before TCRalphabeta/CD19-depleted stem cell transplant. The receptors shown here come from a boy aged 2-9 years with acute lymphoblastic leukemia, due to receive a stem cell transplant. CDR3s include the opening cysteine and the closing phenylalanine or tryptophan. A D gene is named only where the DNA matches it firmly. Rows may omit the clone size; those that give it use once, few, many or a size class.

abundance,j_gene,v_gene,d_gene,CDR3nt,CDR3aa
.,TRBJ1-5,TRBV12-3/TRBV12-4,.,TGTGCCAGCACTCTTCAGCCCCGACAGACTTACATAAGCAATCAGCCCCAGCATTTT,CASTLQPRQTYISNQPQHF
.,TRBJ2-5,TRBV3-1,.,TGTGCCAGCAGCCAAGCAGGAAGAGAGACCCAGTACTTC,CASSQAGRETQYF
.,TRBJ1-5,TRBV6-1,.,TGTGCCAGCAGTCGCGGGGAGGATAGTCAGCCCCAGCATTTT,CASSRGEDSQPQHF
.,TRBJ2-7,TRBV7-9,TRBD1,TGTGCCAGCAGCCCCTACCGGGACAGGGCCAACGAGCAGTACTTC,CASSPYRDRANEQYF
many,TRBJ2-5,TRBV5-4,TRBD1,TGTGCCAGCAGCTTGAACAGGGGGTCTGGGGAGACCCAGTACTTC,CASSLNRGSGETQYF
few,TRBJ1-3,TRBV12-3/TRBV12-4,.,TGTGCCAGCAGCCCAAGAGAGGGATTTGGAAACACCATATATTTT,CASSPREGFGNTIYF
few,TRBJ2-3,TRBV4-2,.,TGTGCCAGCAGCCAAGGGGCAGATACGCAGTATTTT,CASSQGADTQYF
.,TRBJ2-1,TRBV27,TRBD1,TGTGCCAGCAGTGTACGTACCGGGACAGGGGGGGATGAGCAGTTCTTC,CASSVRTGTGGDEQFF
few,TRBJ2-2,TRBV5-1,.,TGCGCCAGCACGAGCGGACCCACCGGGGAGCTGTTTTTT,CASTSGPTGELFF
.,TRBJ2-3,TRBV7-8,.,TGTGCCAGCAGCTTAGGATTTAGGGATACGCAGTATTTT,CASSLGFRDTQYF
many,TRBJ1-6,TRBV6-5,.,TGTGCCAGCAGTTCCTCTGCACAGCGGGCTTATAATTCACCCCTCCACTTT,CASSSSAQRAYNSPLHF
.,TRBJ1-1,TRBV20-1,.,TGCAGTGCGGGACCAATGAACACTGAAGCTTTCTTT,CSAGPMNTEAFF
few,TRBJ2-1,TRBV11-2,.,TGTGCCAGCAGCTTAGATTCCCCGATAGGTTTGCAGGGTTGGGACTACAATGAGCAGTTCTTC,CASSLDSPIGLQGWDYNEQFF
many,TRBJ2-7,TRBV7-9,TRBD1,TGTGCCAGCAGTCAAACAGGGGGCGTAAGCTACGAGCAGTACTTC,CASSQTGGVSYEQYF
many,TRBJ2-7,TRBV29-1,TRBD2,TGCAGCGTTGTGATCCTAGCGGGAGCGGAGCAGTACTTC,CSVVILAGAEQYF
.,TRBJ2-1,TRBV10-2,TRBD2,TGCGCCAGTCGGACTAGCGGGTTGGATGAGCAGTTCTTC,CASRTSGLDEQFF
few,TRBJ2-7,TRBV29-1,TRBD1,TGCAGCGTTGAAGAGAGCAGGGGGCGGATAAATCAGTACTTC,CSVEESRGRINQYF
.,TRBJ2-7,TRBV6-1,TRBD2,TGTGCCAGCAGCTCCAGAGGGAGGGGACCCTACGAGCAGTACTTC,CASSSRGRGPYEQYF
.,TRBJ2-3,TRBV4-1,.,TGCGCCAGCAGCCAGGGACTTACCACAGATACGCAGTATTTT,CASSQGLTTDTQYF
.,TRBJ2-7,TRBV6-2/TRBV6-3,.,TGTGCCAGCAGTTACCCCCTGGGCCTAAGCTCCTACGAGCAGTACTTC,CASSYPLGLSSYEQYF
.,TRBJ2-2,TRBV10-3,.,TGTGCCATCAGTAATCAGGGGGGCACCGGGGAGCTGTTTTTT,CAISNQGGTGELFF
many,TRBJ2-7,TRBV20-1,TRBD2,TGCAGTGCTAGGTTTGCGGGGGAATCCATCCACGAGCAGTACTTC,CSARFAGESIHEQYF
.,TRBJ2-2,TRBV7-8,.,TGTGCCAGCAGCATATGGGAACATAACACCGGGGAGCTGTTTTTT,CASSIWEHNTGELFF
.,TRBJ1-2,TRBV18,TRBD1,TGTGCCAGCTCACCACAGTGGTCCCCTGGGACAGGGCGAATCTATGGCTACACCTTC,CASSPQWSPGTGRIYGYTF
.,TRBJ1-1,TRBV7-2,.,TGTGCCAGCAGCTTAATTTGGAACACTGAAGCTTTCTTT,CASSLIWNTEAFF
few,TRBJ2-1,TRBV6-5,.,TGTGCCAGCAGTTACTCGGCGGAGGAAGCCTACAATGAGCAGTTCTTC,CASSYSAEEAYNEQFF
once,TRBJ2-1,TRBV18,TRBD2,TGTGCCAGCTCACCGATGAGCGGGAGTCGGGATAATGAGCAGTTCTTC,CASSPMSGSRDNEQFF
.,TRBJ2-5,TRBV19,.,TGTGCCAGTAGTGCTGTCGGGGAGACCCAGTACTTC,CASSAVGETQYF
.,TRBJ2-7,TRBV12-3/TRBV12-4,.,TGTGCCAGCACTACGGCCGGCCCCGGGTACGAGCAGTACTTC,CASTTAGPGYEQYF
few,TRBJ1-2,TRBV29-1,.,TGCAGCGTGGACGATGGCTACACCTTC,CSVDDGYTF
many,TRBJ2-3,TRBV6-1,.,TGTGCCAGCAGCCACGGGGTCGGGGCTAGCACAGATACGCAGTATTTT,CASSHGVGASTDTQYF
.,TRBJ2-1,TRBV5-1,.,TGCGCCAACAGCCGATCAGATCTTCGGCTAGCAGCCTACAATGAGCAGTTCTTC,CANSRSDLRLAAYNEQFF
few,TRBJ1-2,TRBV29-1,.,TGCAGCGTTCACTCAGGGGATGGCTACACCTTC,CSVHSGDGYTF
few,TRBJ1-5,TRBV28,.,TGTGCCAGCAGCCGAGGGGGGAGGGGGCAGCCCCAGCATTTT,CASSRGGRGQPQHF
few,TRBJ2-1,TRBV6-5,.,TGTGCCAGCAGTTACTCAGGGTACAATGAGCAGTTCTTC,CASSYSGYNEQFF
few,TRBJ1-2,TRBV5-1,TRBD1,TGCGCCAGCAGCTTGGGAACCCGACAGGGGAGTCAGTATGGCTACACCTTC,CASSLGTRQGSQYGYTF
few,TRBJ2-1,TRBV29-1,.,TGCAGCGCCATATCATCGGCTGGGGGAAGAAGCTCCTACAATGAGCAGTTCTTC,CSAISSAGGRSSYNEQFF
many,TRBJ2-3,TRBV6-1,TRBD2,TGTGCCAGCAGCAGACTAGCGGGAGAGTTTGATACGCAGTATTTT,CASSRLAGEFDTQYF
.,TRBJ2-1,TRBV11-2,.,TGTGCCAGCAGTTCCTTGAGTAGGATTGGCTCCTACAATGAGCAGTTCTTC,CASSSLSRIGSYNEQFF
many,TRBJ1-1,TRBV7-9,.,TGTGCCAGCAGCTTATCTGGGGGGCCGGGCACTGAAGCTTTCTTT,CASSLSGGPGTEAFF
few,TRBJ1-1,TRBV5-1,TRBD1,TGCGCCAGCAGCTTGGAGCGGACAGGGGTCAGAATGGGAACTGAAGCTTTCTTT,CASSLERTGVRMGTEAFF
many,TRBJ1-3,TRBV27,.,TGTGCCAGCAGTTCAACGGGGGGAAACACCATATATTTT,CASSSTGGNTIYF
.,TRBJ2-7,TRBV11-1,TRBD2,TGTGCCAGCAGCTTAGTTTTTTCGGCTAGCGGTTTCTCCTACGAGCAGTACTTC,CASSLVFSASGFSYEQYF
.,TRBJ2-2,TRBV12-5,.,TGTGCTAGTGCCAGCGGGCAGGGGTTGTCCACCGGGGAGCTGTTTTTT,CASASGQGLSTGELFF
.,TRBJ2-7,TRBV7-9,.,TGTGCCAGCAGCCACCCGGACAGAGCCTACGAGCAGTACTTC,CASSHPDRAYEQYF
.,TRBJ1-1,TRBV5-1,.,TGCGCCAGCAGCTTGGTCGACAGACACACTGAAGCTTTCTTT,CASSLVDRHTEAFF
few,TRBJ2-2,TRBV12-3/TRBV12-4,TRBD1,TGTGCCAGCAGTGCGGGACAGGGGGCCGTCCCCGGGGAGCTGTTTTTT,CASSAGQGAVPGELFF
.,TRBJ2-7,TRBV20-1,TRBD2,TGCAGCCTCCGGGACGGGCGGGAGGTCGGCGAGCAGTACTTC,CSLRDGREVGEQYF
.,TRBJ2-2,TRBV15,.,TGTGCCACCAGCAGCTGGCGGATGGGCGGGACCGGGGAGCTGTTTTTT,CATSSWRMGGTGELFF
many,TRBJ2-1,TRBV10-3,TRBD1,TGTGCCATCAGTGAGGACAGGGTCCCCTACAATGAGCAGTTCTTC,CAISEDRVPYNEQFF
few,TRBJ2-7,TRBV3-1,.,TGTGCCAGCAGCCCCCGCGGGGTCAACTACGAGCAGTACTTC,CASSPRGVNYEQYF
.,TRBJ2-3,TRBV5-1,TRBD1,TGCGCCAGCGTCCTGACAGGGGGCACAGATACGCAGTATTTT,CASVLTGGTDTQYF
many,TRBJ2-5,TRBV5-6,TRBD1,TGTGCCAGCAGCTACCAACCTGACAGGGGGCAAGAGACCCAGTACTTC,CASSYQPDRGQETQYF
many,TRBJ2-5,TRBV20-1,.,TGCAGTGCAGTTGCAGGGGAGGTTGAGACCCAGTACTTC,CSAVAGEVETQYF
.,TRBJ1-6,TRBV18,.,TGTGCCAGCTCACCAGCAGAGAGCTATAATTCACCCCTCCACTTT,CASSPAESYNSPLHF
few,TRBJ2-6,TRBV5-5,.,TGTGCCAGCATCTTGACCTTCTCTGGGGCCAACGTCCTGACTTTC,CASILTFSGANVLTF
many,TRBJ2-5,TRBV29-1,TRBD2,TGCAGCGGCGGGGGGTGGACCCAAGAGACCCAGTACTTC,CSGGGWTQETQYF